One sample yielded the 31 T cell receptor beta chains listed below, sequenced in a study of blood T cell repertoires in COVID-19. Here immunoSEQ multiplex PCR was the method, and the copy in TCRdb shows in-frame clones only, minus some. Among 100,000 or so clones listed, approximately 89% were seen once. Sequencing input: peripheral blood. Source of these receptors: a man in his sixties with acute or convalescent COVID-19.

The chain has TRBV4-1 and TRBJ2-2; tentatively, D is TRBD1 (6 bases). This CDR3 comprises 15 residues. The germline V gene has CDR1 MGHRA and CDR2 YSYEKL. Between the trimmed V and J ends, which lost 5 bases and 5 bases, there was a span of 15 bases. Here the CDR3 DNA reads TGCGCCAGCAGCGTCATCCTCAGGGGAACCGGGGAGCTGTTTTTT. Protein product: CASSVILRGTGELFF.

This sequence joins TRBV7-9 and TRBJ2-6; 7 bases are shared with TRBD1. The ends lost 1 base at V and 2 bases at J; junction bases unmatched: 5. The germline CDR1 and CDR2 sequences are SEHNR and FQNEAQ (reference sequence). CDR3 length equals 17 residues. The CDR3 spells CASSLDRGFTGANVLTF. CDR3 nucleotide sequence: TGTGCCAGCAGCTTAGACAGGGGATTCACTGGGGCCAACGTCCTGACTTTC.

The V and J genes are TRBV7-3 and TRBJ1-6; a weak D match, TRBD1 (6 bases). Trimming stripped 8 bases from V and 10 bases from J, with 18 bases between. CDR1 is SGHTA and CDR2 is FQGTGA in the germline V gene. CDR3 length: 14 amino acids. CDR3 nucleotide sequence: TGTGCCAGCGCCCTGGAGGGGGGGGACTCACCCCTCCACTTT. Its translation is CASALEGGDSPLHF. Complete variable domain (other parts from reference TRBV7-3 and TRBJ1-6): GAGVSQTPSNKVTEKGKYVELRCDPISGHTALYWYRQSLGQGPEFLIYFQGTGAADDSGLPNDRFFAVRPEGSVSTLKIQRTERGDSAVYLCASALEGGDSPLHFGNGTRLTVT.

The chain employs TRBV5-1 and TRBJ2-1, with 10 bases identical to TRBD2. The CDR3 has 17 amino acids. With V trimmed by 1 base and J by 0 bases, 4 bases remained unmatched. Germline V gene sequence: CDR1 SGHRS, CDR2 YFSETQ. CDR3 protein: CASSLFTSGNSYNEQFF. CDR3 coding DNA: TGCGCCAGCAGCTTGTTTACTAGCGGGAACTCCTACAATGAGCAGTTCTTC.

The rearrangement links TRBV6-2 or TRBV6-3 to TRBJ2-7, with 12 bases that match TRBD1. V was clipped by 6 bases and J by 6 bases; unmatched bases: 6. Germline V gives CDR1 MNHEY, CDR2 SVGEGT. This CDR3 is 14 amino acids long. The CDR3 spells CASSSGTGGSEQYF. The CDR3 nucleotides are TGTGCCAGCAGCTCCGGGACAGGGGGCTCCGAGCAGTACTTC.

V usage is TRBV11-2 and J usage is TRBJ1-3; tentative D call: TRBD1 (5 bases). V lost 1 base, J lost 2 bases, and 9 bases lay in between. The CDR3 loop spans 15 amino acids. CDR1 is SGHAT and CDR2 is FQNNGV in the germline V gene. The CDR3 DNA is TGTGCCAGCAGCTTAGTGTCAGGGACTGGAAACACCATATATTTT. This encodes CASSLVSGTGNTIYF.

V is TRBV5-8 and J is TRBJ1-2; D gene ambiguous. V was trimmed by 0 bases and J by 8 bases, leaving 20 bases between them. CDR3 length equals 16 residues. Germline loops: CDR1 SGHTS, CDR2 YDEGEE. The CDR3 nucleotides are TGTGCCAGCAGCTTGGTGTTGGCGGATCCCACCAGAGGCTACACCTTC. It encodes CASSLVLADPTRGYTF. The entire variable domain, with the rest obtained from reference TRBV5-8 and TRBJ1-2, is as follows: EAGVTQSPTHLIKTRGQQATLRCSPISGHTSVYWYQQALGLGLQFLLWYDEGEERNRGNFPPRFSGRQFPNYSSELNVNALELEDSALYLCASSLVLADPTRGYTFGSGTRLTVV.

This rearrangement joins TRBV18 to TRBJ1-5; D may be TRBD1 (5 bases). V was shortened by 6 bases and J by 7 bases, with 13 bases between the two germline ends. The CDR3 is 13 residues long. Germline V lookup: CDR1 KGHSH, CDR2 LQKENI. CDR3 sequence reads: CASSPGGSQPQHF. The CDR3 DNA sequence: TGTGCCAGCTCCCCCGGGGGGTCCCAGCCCCAGCATTTT. The full variable domain, with the rest looked up from reference TRBV18 and TRBJ1-5, is NAGVMQNPRHLVRRRGQEARLRCSPMKGHSHVYWYRQLPEEGLKFMVYLQKENIIDESGMPKERFSAEFPKEGPSILRIQQVVRGDSAAYFCASSPGGSQPQHFGDGTRLSIL.

The CDR3 DNA follows: TGTGCCAGCTTCGGGCAGGGGGGTAGCAATCAGCCCCAGCATTTT. It encodes CASFGQGGSNQPQHF. The chain has TRBV5-8 and TRBJ1-5; TRBD1 aligns across 7 bases. CDR3 length equals 15 residues. The germline gives CDR1 SGHTS, CDR2 YDEGEE. Losses at the gene ends were 7 bases for V and 0 bases for J; bases not matched to a gene: 7.

The rearrangement joins TRBV5-4 to TRBJ2-1; D unresolved. This CDR3 is built from 14 residues. Trimming left V 4 bases short and J 0 bases short, with 8 bases between. Germline V lookup: CDR1 SGHNT, CDR2 YYREEE (reference sequence). CDR3 in amino acids: CASSVRSSYNEQFF. CDR3 DNA: TGTGCCAGCAGCGTACGGAGCTCCTACAATGAGCAGTTCTTC.

Here the CDR3 reads CASSLGLATREETQYF. CDR3 DNA: TGCGCCAGCAGCTTGGGTCTAGCGACGAGGGAAGAGACCCAGTACTTC. The chain links TRBV5-1 to TRBJ2-5, with D possibly TRBD2 on 6 matching bases. The V gene lost 0 bases and the J gene lost 3 bases, with 15 bases spanning the gap. In germline, CDR1 is SGHRS, CDR2 YFSETQ. The CDR3 length is 16 residues.

The rearrangement joins TRBV7-3 to TRBJ1-6, with a possible D match to TRBD1 (6 bases). The CDR3 sequence is 15 residues long. Germline V gene lookup returns CDR1 SGHTA and CDR2 FQGTGA. Trimming took off 0 bases at V and 7 bases at J, with 10 bases between the two ends. The CDR3 sequence: CASSLTGQQNSPLHF. The CDR3 DNA reads as TGTGCCAGCAGCTTAACCGGACAGCAAAATTCACCCCTCCACTTT.

The chain employs TRBV3-1 (or the pseudogene TRBV3-2) and TRBJ1-1, with TRBD1 matching over 7 bases. The V and J ends lost 2 bases and 3 bases, in that order; junction bases with no gene match: 6. This CDR3 is built from 15 residues. CDR1 and CDR2 from the germline V gene are LGHDT and YNNKEL (reference sequence). The CDR3 DNA is TGTGCCAGCAGCCAAATAGGGGGCGCGGACACTGAAGCTTTCTTT. This translates into CASSQIGGADTEAFF.

The chain couples TRBV6-2 or TRBV6-3 to TRBJ2-1, with D possibly being TRBD2 (5 bases). The germline V and J ends were trimmed by 5 bases and 8 bases, with 7 bases remaining between them. Germline V gives CDR1 MNHEY, CDR2 SVGEGT. This CDR3 comprises 11 residues. This CDR3 reads CASSLAYEQFF. In nucleotides, the CDR3 is TGTGCCAGCAGTCTAGCTTATGAGCAGTTCTTC.

This chain joins TRBV27 and TRBJ2-1, with D unclear. V was clipped by 5 bases and J by 6 bases, with 8 bases between them. Per the germline V gene, CDR1 is MNHEY and CDR2 is SMNVEV (reference sequence). CDR3 length: 12 amino acids. The CDR3 DNA is TGTGCCAGCAGTGCACTACTCAATGAGCAGTTCTTC. It translates to CASSALLNEQFF.

The chain has TRBV6-1 and TRBJ2-3, with TRBD1 identical over 7 bases. V was pared by 1 base and J by 0 bases, with 10 bases of the junction left unmatched. CDR1 MNHNS and CDR2 SASEGT come from the germline V gene. There are 18 residues in the CDR3. CDR3 sequence (DNA): TGTGCCAGCAGTGAAGAAAAATACAGGGGCGCTAGCACAGATACGCAGTATTTT. Protein product: CASSEEKYRGASTDTQYF.

The V call is TRBV7-2, the J call TRBJ1-4; maybe TRBD1 (5 bases). Trimming shortened V by 5 bases and J by 0 bases, and 10 bases separated the two germline ends. The CDR3 spans 15 residues. The germline V gene encodes CDR1 SGHTA and CDR2 FQGNSA. The CDR3 nucleotides are TGTGCCAGCAGCCCCCAGGGTGCAACTAATGAAAAACTGTTTTTT. Translation: CASSPQGATNEKLFF.

The chain combines TRBV15 with TRBJ2-2, with D possibly TRBD2 on 5 matching bases. Per germline, CDR1 LNHNV and CDR2 YYDKDF (reference sequence). The V end lost 0 bases, the J end lost 4 bases, and 9 bases lay between the germline ends. The CDR3 runs 15 residues. This CDR3 is CATSRDGGGTGELFF. Written as DNA, the CDR3 is TGTGCCACCAGCAGAGATGGAGGTGGCACCGGGGAGCTGTTTTTT.

This chain connects TRBV13 to TRBJ2-7; D may be TRBD1 (6 bases). CDR3 length equals 13 residues. CDR1 is PRHDT, CDR2 FYEKMQ, per germline (reference sequence). V was trimmed by 3 bases and J by 7 bases, leaving 13 bases between them. CDR3 loop: CASSFGTTEEQYF. The CDR3 bases are TGTGCCAGCAGCTTTGGGACAACGGAAGAGCAGTACTTC.

V and J are TRBV28 and TRBJ2-7; a possible D gene is TRBD1 (5 bases). The length of the CDR3 is 15 residues. CDR1 and CDR2 from the germline V gene are MDHEN and SYDVKM. Trimming removed 2 bases from V and 3 bases from J, with 14 bases in between. CDR3 loop: CASSLDSFTFYEQYF. For the CDR3, the DNA is TGTGCCAGCAGTTTAGACAGCTTCACCTTCTACGAGCAGTACTTC. The full variable domain, in which reference TRBV28 and TRBJ2-7 provide the parts outside the CDR3, is DVKVTQSSRYLVKRTGEKVFLECVQDMDHENMFWYRQDPGLGLRLIYFSYDVKMKEKGDIPEGYSVSREKKERFSLILESASTNQTSMYLCASSLDSFTFYEQYFGPGTRLTVT.

CDR3 region: CASSLGSGLAITGDTQYF. The CDR3 nucleotides are TGTGCCAGCAGTTTGGGGAGCGGACTAGCCATAACTGGCGATACGCAGTATTTT. The chain uses TRBV28 and TRBJ2-3; 8 bases match TRBD2. V gave up 3 bases and J gave up 6 bases; unmatched junction bases: 17. CDR1 MDHEN and CDR2 SYDVKM come from the germline V gene. This CDR3 is built from 18 residues.

This clone was seen a few times. The chain recombines TRBV19 with TRBJ2-5, with 9 bases lining up with TRBD1. From germline, CDR1 is LNHDA and CDR2 SQIVND (reference sequence). This CDR3 has 14 amino acids. The J segment lost 4 bases and the V segment lost 8 bases, leaving 8 bases of the junction unmatched. The CDR3: CASRQTGGRETQYF. DNA of the CDR3: TGTGCCAGTCGGCAGACAGGGGGAAGAGAGACCCAGTACTTC.

The chain is built from TRBV6-1 and TRBJ2-5; the match to TRBD1 covers 12 bases. Unmatched junction bases numbered 9, after V lost 4 bases and J lost 6 bases. In germline, CDR1 is MNHNS, CDR2 SASEGT. The CDR3 is 16 residues long. Here the CDR3 reads CASSAIPGQGAKTQYF. DNA of the CDR3: TGTGCCAGCAGTGCGATACCGGGACAGGGGGCGAAGACCCAGTACTTC.

The CDR3 nucleotides read TGTGCCAGCTCACGTAATCTGGGCGCGAACACTGAAGCTTTCTTT. This encodes CASSRNLGANTEAFF. The rearrangement joins TRBV18 to TRBJ1-1; no firm D call. Germline-derived CDR1 and CDR2 are KGHSH and LQKENI. CDR3 length: 15 amino acids. Trimming left V 4 bases short and J 1 base short, with 13 bases between. The whole variable domain, filled in from reference TRBV18 and TRBJ1-1, reads NAGVMQNPRHLVRRRGQEARLRCSPMKGHSHVYWYRQLPEEGLKFMVYLQKENIIDESGMPKERFSAEFPKEGPSILRIQQVVRGDSAAYFCASSRNLGANTEAFFGQGTRLTVV.

The chain couples TRBV18 to TRBJ1-3; a possible D gene is TRBD1 (5 bases). The CDR3 covers 16 residues. V lost 4 bases, J lost 0 bases, and 13 bases lay in between. Germline CDR1 reads KGHSH; CDR2 reads LQKENI. The CDR3 DNA reads TGTGCCAGCTCACTCAAACAGGTGATCTCTGGAAACACCATATATTTT. Amino acid sequence: CASSLKQVISGNTIYF.

The chain is built from TRBV7-8 and TRBJ2-3; D remains ambiguous. Trimming took 1 base from V and 0 from J, leaving 8 bases between them. Germline assignment: CDR1 SGHVS and CDR2 FQNEAQ. The CDR3 sequence is 15 residues long. CDR3 sequence: CASSLVGGSTDTQYF. The CDR3 region has the DNA TGTGCCAGCAGCTTAGTAGGCGGAAGCACAGATACGCAGTATTTT.

V is TRBV6-1 and J is TRBJ2-3, with TRBD2 matching over 14 bases. Per the germline V gene, CDR1 is MNHNS and CDR2 is SASEGT. After removal of 1 base from V and 4 bases from J, the junction contained 10 bases not matched to a gene. The length of the CDR3 is 19 residues. The CDR3 sequence: CASSEVGPGLAGVPDTQYF. CDR3 coding DNA: TGTGCCAGCAGTGAAGTCGGACCGGGACTAGCGGGAGTACCAGATACGCAGTATTTT.

The chain uses TRBV5-1 and TRBJ2-4; TRBD1 matches 9 bases. CDR1 SGHRS and CDR2 YFSETQ come from the germline V gene. This CDR3 spans 14 amino acids. V lost 0 bases, J lost 6 bases, and 1 base stayed unmatched. This CDR3 is CASSLGGQGNIQYF. In nucleotides, the CDR3 is TGCGCCAGCAGCTTGGGGGGACAGGGAAACATTCAGTACTTC.

This chain uses TRBV30 with TRBJ1-5; 8 bases agree with TRBD1. Trimming took 4 bases from V and 2 from J; bases not matched to a gene: 4. The CDR3 runs 14 residues. CDR1 is GTSNPN and CDR2 is SVGIG in the germline V gene (reference sequence). CDR3 in amino acids: CAWTKTGGNQPQHF. CDR3 in DNA: TGTGCCTGGACCAAGACAGGGGGCAATCAGCCCCAGCATTTT.

The chain employs TRBV10-1 and TRBJ2-7; 7 bases map to TRBD2. Trimming at V came to 5 bases and at J to 7 bases, leaving 5 bases not matched to a gene. CDR3 length: 12 amino acids. Germline CDR1 is WNHNN and CDR2 is SYGVQD (reference sequence). Here the CDR3 reads CASSPGRGEQYF. CDR3 sequence (DNA): TGCGCCAGCAGTCCCGGGCGGGGGGAGCAGTACTTC.

The chain employs TRBV19 and TRBJ2-1; D might be TRBD2 (5 bases). CDR1 is LNHDA, CDR2 SQIVND, per germline (reference sequence). The CDR3 loop spans 15 amino acids. V lost 3 bases, J lost 7 bases, and 16 bases lay in between. Written as DNA, the CDR3 is TGTGCCAGTAGTATCGGGGAGTCTAATAATAATGAGCAGTTCTTC. It codes for CASSIGESNNNEQFF.